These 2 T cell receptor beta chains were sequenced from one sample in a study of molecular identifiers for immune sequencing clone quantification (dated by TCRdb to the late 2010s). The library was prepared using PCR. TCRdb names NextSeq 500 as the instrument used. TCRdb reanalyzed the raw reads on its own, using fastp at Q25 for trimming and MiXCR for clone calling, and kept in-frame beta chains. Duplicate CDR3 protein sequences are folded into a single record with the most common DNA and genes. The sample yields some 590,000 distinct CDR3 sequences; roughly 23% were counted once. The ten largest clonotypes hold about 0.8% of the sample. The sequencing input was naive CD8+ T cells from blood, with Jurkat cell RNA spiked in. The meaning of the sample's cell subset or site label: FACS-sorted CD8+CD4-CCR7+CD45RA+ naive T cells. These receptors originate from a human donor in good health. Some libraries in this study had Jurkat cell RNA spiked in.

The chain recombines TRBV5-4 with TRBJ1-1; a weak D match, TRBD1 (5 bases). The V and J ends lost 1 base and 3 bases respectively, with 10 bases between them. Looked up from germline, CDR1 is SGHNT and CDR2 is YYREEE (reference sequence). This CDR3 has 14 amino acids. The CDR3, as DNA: TGTGCCAGCAGCTTGTCCGGGGCGGACACTGAAGCTTTCTTT. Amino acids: CASSLSGADTEAFF.

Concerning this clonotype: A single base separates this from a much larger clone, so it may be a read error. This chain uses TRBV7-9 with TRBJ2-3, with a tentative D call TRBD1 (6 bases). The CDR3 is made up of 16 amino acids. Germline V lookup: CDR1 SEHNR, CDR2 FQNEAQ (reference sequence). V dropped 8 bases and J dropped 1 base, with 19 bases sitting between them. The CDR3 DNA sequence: TGTGCCAGCGGGCGGAAGGCAGGGGCAGGCACAGATACGCAGTATTTT. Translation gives CASGRKAGAGTDTQYF.